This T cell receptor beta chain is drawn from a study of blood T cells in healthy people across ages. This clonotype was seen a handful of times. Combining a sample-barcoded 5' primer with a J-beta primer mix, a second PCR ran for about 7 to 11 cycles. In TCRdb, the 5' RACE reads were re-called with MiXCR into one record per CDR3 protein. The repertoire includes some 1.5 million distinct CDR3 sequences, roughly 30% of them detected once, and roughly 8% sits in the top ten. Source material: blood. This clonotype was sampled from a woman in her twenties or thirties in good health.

This chain's CDR3 is CSASPAGIGEKLFF. Written as DNA, the CDR3 is TGCAGTGCCAGCCCGGCAGGGATTGGGGAAAAACTGTTTTTT. V usage is TRBV20-1 and J usage is TRBJ1-4, with a weak D call TRBD1 (5 bases). Germline V gene data show CDR1 as DFQATT and CDR2 as SNEGSKA (reference sequence). This CDR3 is built from 14 residues. V lost 6 bases, J lost 8 bases, and 19 bases lay in between.